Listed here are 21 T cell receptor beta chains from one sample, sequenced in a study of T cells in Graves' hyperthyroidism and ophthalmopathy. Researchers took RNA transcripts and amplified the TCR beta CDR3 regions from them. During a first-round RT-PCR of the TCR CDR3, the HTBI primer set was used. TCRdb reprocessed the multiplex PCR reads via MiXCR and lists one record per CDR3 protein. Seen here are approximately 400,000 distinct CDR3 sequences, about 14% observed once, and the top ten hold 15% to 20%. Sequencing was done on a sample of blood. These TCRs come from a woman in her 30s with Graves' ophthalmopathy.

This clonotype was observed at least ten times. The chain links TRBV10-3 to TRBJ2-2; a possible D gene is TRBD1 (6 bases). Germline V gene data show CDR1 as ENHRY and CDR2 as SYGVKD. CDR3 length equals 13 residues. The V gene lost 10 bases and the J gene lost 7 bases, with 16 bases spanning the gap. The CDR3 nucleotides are TGTGCCACCCTACAGGGTTCCGGCGGGGAGCTGTTTTTT. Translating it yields CATLQGSGGELFF.

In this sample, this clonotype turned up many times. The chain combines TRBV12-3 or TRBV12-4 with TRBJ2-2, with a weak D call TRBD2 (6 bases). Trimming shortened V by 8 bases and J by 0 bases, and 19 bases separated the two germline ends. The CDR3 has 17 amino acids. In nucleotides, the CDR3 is TGTGCCAGCCATTTCCCCCGGGGGTCCGCGAACACCGGGGAGCTGTTTTTT. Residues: CASHFPRGSANTGELFF.

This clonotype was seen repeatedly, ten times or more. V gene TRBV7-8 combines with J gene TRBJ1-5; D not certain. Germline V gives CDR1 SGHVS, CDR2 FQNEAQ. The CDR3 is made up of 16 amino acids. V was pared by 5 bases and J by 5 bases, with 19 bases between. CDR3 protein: CASSSQKWNRDQPQHF. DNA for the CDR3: TGTGCCAGCAGCAGCCAGAAATGGAACCGAGATCAGCCCCAGCATTTT. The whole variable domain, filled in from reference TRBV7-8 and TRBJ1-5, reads GAGVSQSPRYKVAKRGQDVALRCDPISGHVSLFWYQQALGQGPEFLTYFQNEAQLDKSGLPSDRFFAERPEGSVSTLKIQRTQQEDSAVYLCASSSQKWNRDQPQHFGDGTRLSIL.

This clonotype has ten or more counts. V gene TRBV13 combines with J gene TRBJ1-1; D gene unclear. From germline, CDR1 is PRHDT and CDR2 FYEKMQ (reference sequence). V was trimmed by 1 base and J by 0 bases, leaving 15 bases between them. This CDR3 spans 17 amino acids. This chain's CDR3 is CASSLDRRPGVNTEAFF. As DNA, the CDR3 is TGTGCCAGCAGCTTAGATCGCCGCCCGGGAGTGAACACTGAAGCTTTCTTT.

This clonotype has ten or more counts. The CDR3 is CASSGPNTGELFF. The CDR3 nucleotides are TGTGCCAGTAGCGGGCCGAACACCGGGGAGCTGTTTTTT. The chain couples TRBV3-1 to TRBJ2-2; 7 bases line up with TRBD2. With 9 bases clipped from V and 0 bases from J, the junction kept 1 base outside the gene matches. Germline CDR1 and CDR2: LGHDT and YNNKEL (reference sequence). The CDR3 runs 13 residues.

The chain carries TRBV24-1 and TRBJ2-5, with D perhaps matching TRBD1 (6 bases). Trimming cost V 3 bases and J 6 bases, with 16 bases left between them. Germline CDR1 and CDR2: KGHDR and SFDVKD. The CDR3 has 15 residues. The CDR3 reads CATSDRTSRGKTQYF. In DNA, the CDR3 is TGTGCCACCAGTGATAGGACGTCCAGGGGAAAGACCCAGTACTTC.

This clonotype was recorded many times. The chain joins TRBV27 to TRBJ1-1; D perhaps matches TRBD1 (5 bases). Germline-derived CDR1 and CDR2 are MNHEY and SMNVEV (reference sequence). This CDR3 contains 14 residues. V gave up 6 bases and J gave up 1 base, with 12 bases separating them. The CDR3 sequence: CASSTQQGNTEAFF. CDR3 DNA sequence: TGTGCCAGCAGCACCCAGCAGGGGAACACTGAAGCTTTCTTT.

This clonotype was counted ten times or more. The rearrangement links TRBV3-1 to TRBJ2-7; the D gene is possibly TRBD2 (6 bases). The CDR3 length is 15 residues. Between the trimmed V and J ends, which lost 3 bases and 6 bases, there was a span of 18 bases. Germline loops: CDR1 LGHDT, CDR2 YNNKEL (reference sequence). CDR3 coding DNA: TGTGCCAGCAGCCAGGGGGAGCTCCCCGGGGGCGAGCAGTACTTC. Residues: CASSQGELPGGEQYF.

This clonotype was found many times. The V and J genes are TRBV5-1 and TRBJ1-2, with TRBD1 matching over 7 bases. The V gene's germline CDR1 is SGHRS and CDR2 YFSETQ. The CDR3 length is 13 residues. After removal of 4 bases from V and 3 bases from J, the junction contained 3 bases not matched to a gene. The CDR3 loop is CASSVQGDYGYTF. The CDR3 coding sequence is TGCGCCAGCAGCGTGCAGGGGGACTATGGCTACACCTTC.

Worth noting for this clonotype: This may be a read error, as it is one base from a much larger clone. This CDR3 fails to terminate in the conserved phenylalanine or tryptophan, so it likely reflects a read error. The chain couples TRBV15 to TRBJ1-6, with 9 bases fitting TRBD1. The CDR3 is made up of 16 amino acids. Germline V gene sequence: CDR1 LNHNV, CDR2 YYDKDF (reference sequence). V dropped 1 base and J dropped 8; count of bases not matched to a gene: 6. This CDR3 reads CATSRGNRGLDSPLHL. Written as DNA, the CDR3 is TGTGCCACCAGCAGAGGAAACAGGGGGCTCGATTCACCCCTCCACCTT.

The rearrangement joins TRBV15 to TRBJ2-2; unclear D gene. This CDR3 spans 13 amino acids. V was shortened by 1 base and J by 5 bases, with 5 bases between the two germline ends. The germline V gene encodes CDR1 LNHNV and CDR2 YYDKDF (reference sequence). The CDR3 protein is CATSRVGTGELFF. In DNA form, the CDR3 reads TGTGCCACCAGCAGAGTAGGGACCGGGGAGCTGTTTTTT.

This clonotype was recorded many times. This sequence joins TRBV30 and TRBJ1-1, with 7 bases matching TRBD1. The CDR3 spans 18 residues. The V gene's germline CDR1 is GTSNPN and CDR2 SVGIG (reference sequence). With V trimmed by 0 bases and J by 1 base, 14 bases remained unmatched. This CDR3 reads CAWSVLPSRGLWNTEAFF. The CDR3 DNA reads TGTGCCTGGAGTGTATTACCGTCCAGGGGGTTGTGGAACACTGAAGCTTTCTTT.

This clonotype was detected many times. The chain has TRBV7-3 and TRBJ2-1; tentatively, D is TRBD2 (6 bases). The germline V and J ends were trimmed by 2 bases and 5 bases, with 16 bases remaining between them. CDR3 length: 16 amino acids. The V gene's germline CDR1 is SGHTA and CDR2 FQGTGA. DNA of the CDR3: TGTGCCAGCAGCTTATTTCGTGCGGCGGGGAACAATGAGCAGTTCTTC. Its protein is CASSLFRAAGNNEQFF. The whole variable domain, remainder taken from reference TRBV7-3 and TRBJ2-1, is GAGVSQTPSNKVTEKGKYVELRCDPISGHTALYWYRQSLGQGPEFLIYFQGTGAADDSGLPNDRFFAVRPEGSVSTLKIQRTERGDSAVYLCASSLFRAAGNNEQFFGPGTRLTVL.

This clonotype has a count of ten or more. CDR3 in amino acids: CASSGSNYGYTF. In DNA form, the CDR3 reads TGTGCCAGCAGTGGCAGCAACTATGGCTACACCTTC. The chain uses TRBV28 and TRBJ1-2; no definite D call. This CDR3 is 12 amino acids long. Germline V gene sequence: CDR1 MDHEN, CDR2 SYDVKM. V shed 5 bases and J shed 2 bases, with 6 bases lying between them.

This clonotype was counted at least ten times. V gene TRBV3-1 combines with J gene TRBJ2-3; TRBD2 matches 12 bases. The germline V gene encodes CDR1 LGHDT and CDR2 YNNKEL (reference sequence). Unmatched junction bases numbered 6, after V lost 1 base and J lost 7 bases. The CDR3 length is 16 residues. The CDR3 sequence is CASSQVRTSGVHTQYF. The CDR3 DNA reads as TGTGCCAGCAGCCAAGTCCGGACTAGCGGGGTTCATACGCAGTATTTT.

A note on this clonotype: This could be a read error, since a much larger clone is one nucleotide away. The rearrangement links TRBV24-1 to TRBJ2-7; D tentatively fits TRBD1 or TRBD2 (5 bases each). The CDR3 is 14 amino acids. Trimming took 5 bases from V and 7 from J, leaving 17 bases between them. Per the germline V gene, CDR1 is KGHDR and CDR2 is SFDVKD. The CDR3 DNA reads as TGTGCCACCAGTGTTGAGGGACGTGGTAATGAGCAGTACTTC. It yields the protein CATSVEGRGNEQYF.

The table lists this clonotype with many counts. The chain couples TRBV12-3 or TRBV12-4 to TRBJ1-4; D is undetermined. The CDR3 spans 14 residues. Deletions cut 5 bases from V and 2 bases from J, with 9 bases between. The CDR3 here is CASSLSGTNEKLFF. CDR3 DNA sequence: TGTGCCAGCAGTCTGAGTGGGACTAATGAAAAACTGTTTTTT.

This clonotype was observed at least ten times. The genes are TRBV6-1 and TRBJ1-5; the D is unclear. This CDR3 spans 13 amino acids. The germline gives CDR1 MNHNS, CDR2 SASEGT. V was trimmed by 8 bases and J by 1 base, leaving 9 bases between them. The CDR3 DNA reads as TGTGCCAGCTTCCAATCGAGCAATCAGCCCCAGCATTTT. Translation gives CASFQSSNQPQHF.

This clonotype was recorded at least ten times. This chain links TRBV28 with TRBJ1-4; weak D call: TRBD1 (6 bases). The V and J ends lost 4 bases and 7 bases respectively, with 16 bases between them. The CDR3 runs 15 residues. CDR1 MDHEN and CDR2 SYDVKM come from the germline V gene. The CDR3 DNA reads TGTGCCAGCAGTTCGGTGAACAGGGACTCTGAAAAACTGTTTTTT. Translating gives CASSSVNRDSEKLFF.

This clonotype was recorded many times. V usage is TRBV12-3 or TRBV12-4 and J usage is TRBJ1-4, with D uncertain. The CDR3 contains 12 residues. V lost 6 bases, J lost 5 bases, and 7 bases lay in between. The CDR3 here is CASSPGNEKLFF. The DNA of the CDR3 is TGTGCCAGCAGCCCGGGGAATGAAAAACTGTTTTTT.

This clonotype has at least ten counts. CDR3 sequence reads: CATSDGSGGKETQYF. The CDR3 DNA is TGTGCCACCAGTGATGGGAGCGGGGGGAAAGAGACCCAGTACTTC. V usage is TRBV24-1 and J usage is TRBJ2-5; 9 bases agree with TRBD2. CDR3 length equals 15 residues. Germline lookup yields CDR1 KGHDR and CDR2 SFDVKD. Unmatched junction bases numbered 4, after V lost 3 bases and J lost 3 bases.